This T cell receptor beta chain is from a study of blood T cell repertoires in COVID-19. The protocol was immunoSEQ multiplex PCR, while the TCRdb copy is restricted to in-frame clones and leaves out a portion. The sample lists 250,000 to 350,000 clones; 70% to 90% were seen once. V gave up 4 bases and J gave up 8 bases; unmatched junction bases: 13. The CDR3 covers 15 residues. CDR1 and CDR2 (germline): MGHRA, YSYEKL. This TCR was sampled from a woman in her forties or fifties with active or convalescent COVID-19. The rearrangement links TRBV4-1 to TRBJ1-2; 7 bases map to TRBD1. The material sequenced was peripheral blood. CDR3 region: CASSLLPLTGRGYTF. The DNA of the CDR3 is TGCGCCAGCAGCCTGTTGCCCTTGACAGGGCGAGGCTACACCTTC.